This T cell receptor beta chain was obtained from a study of T cells in Graves' hyperthyroidism and ophthalmopathy. Study information: Prior to any treatment, at the point of initial diagnosis, peripheral blood was collected.

There are many counts of this clonotype. Newly diagnosed hyperthyroidism patients aged 18 to 65 years had disease lasting under 2 months. The blood specimen was taken at initial hyperthyroidism diagnosis, before any ophthalmopathy symptoms. Out of more than 8 ml of fresh peripheral blood came the PBMCs. V lost 6 bases to trimming and J lost 6 bases; unmatched junction nucleotides: 13. The V gene's germline CDR1 is LGHNT and CDR2 FRNRAP. The CDR3 runs to 16 residues. Using RNA transcripts as the source, TCR beta CDR3 regions were amplified. In the first-round RT-PCR of the TCR CDR3, the HTBI primer set was used. Via MiXCR, TCRdb re-called the multiplex PCR reads, giving one row per CDR3 protein. The sample lists some 370,000 distinct CDR3 sequences, 17% seen once, with roughly a third in the top ten.

The sample taken for sequencing was blood. The genes are TRBV12-5 and TRBJ1-1, with 10 nucleotides matching TRBD1. The sequence was collected from a woman in her twenties or thirties with Graves' hyperthyroidism that later progressed to Graves' ophthalmopathy. CDR3 region: CASGPGGDRGFAEAFF. The CDR3 nucleotides are TGTGCTAGTGGGCCGGGAGGGGACAGGGGATTCGCTGAAGCTTTCTTT. The complete variable domain, with remaining parts taken from reference TRBV12-5 and TRBJ1-1, reads DARVTQTPRHKVTEMGQEVTMRCQPILGHNTVFWYRQTMMQGLELLAYFRNRAPLDDSGMPKDRFSAEMPDATLATLKIQPSEPRDSAVYFCASGPGGDRGFAEAFFGQGTRLTVV.